Below, 17 T cell receptor beta chains from the same sample are listed, as sequenced in a study of blood T cell repertoires in COVID-19. Clones were sequenced by immunoSEQ multiplex PCR, and TCRdb holds only the in-frame ones, with some missing. The table shows more than 10,000 clones, with around 90% occurring only once. Specimen: peripheral blood. These receptors were collected from a human donor in a cohort sampled during active COVID-19.

The chain combines TRBV18 with TRBJ1-1, with D tentatively TRBD1 (6 bases). The CDR3 consists of 12 residues. Per the germline V gene, CDR1 is KGHSH and CDR2 is LQKENI. V was shortened by 5 bases and J by 6 bases, with 10 bases between the two germline ends. The CDR3 protein is CASSEQGSEAFF. The DNA of the CDR3 is TGTGCCAGCTCAGAACAGGGTTCTGAAGCTTTCTTT.

This clone was counted once. The CDR3 nucleotides are TGTGCCTGGAGCTCAGAGGACGGGGGAGATACGCAGTATTTT. Residues: CAWSSEDGGDTQYF. The chain uses TRBV30 and TRBJ2-3; D is possibly TRBD2 (6 bases). Trimming left V 3 bases short and J 5 bases short, with 15 bases between. Germline values: CDR1 GTSNPN, CDR2 SVGIG (reference sequence). The CDR3 loop spans 14 amino acids.

This clone is categorized as large (0.1 to 1%). The V call is TRBV3-1 (or the pseudogene TRBV3-2), the J call TRBJ2-5; tentative D call: TRBD1 (6 bases). The CDR3 runs 14 residues. Trimming left V 0 bases short and J 2 bases short, with 7 bases between. Germline CDR1 LGHDT, CDR2 YNNKEL (reference sequence). CDR3 residues: CASSQEGGQETQYF. The CDR3 DNA reads as TGTGCCAGCAGCCAAGAAGGGGGTCAAGAGACCCAGTACTTC.

This rearrangement joins TRBV9 to TRBJ2-3; D may be TRBD2 (5 bases). The CDR3 loop spans 12 amino acids. V lost 0 bases to trimming and J lost 8 bases, with 7 bases between them. Germline assignment: CDR1 SGDLS and CDR2 YYNGEE. DNA of the CDR3: TGTGCCAGCAGCGTAGACGGGGTTACGCAGTATTTT. This encodes CASSVDGVTQYF.

The CDR3 DNA sequence: TGTGCCAGCCGGGACAGGGGGATTTTAAGGGGAAACACCATATATTTT. Protein product: CASRDRGILRGNTIYF. V gene TRBV2 combines with J gene TRBJ1-3, with TRBD1 identical over 11 bases. The V gene's germline CDR1 is SNHLY and CDR2 FYNNEI. The CDR3 runs 16 residues. Losses at the gene ends were 8 bases for V and 4 bases for J; bases not matched to a gene: 10.

This sequence joins TRBV9 and TRBJ1-3; no clear D gene. CDR1 is SGDLS and CDR2 is YYNGEE in the germline V gene. V was clipped by 0 bases and J by 8 bases, with 6 bases between them. The CDR3 sequence is 12 residues long. For the CDR3, the DNA is TGTGCCAGCAGCGTAGACGACTACACCATATATTTT. Amino acid sequence: CASSVDDYTIYF.

The rearrangement links TRBV5-1 to TRBJ1-1, with a weak D call TRBD1 (5 bases). The CDR3 runs 15 residues. The germline V gene has CDR1 SGHRS and CDR2 YFSETQ. Trimming cost V 4 bases and J 3 bases, with 16 bases left between them. The CDR3 nucleotides are TGCGCCAGCAGCCGGGGGTGGGGCGGCGACACTGAAGCTTTCTTT. This gives the protein CASSRGWGGDTEAFF.

This chain joins TRBV11-3 and TRBJ2-1, with 8 bases matching TRBD2. The CDR3 is made up of 16 amino acids. The V gene's germline CDR1 is SGHNT and CDR2 YENEEA. V trimming: 5 bases; J trimming: 3 bases; junction bases outside the gene matches: 9. CDR3 DNA sequence: TGTGCCAGCAGCCCCCATGAACGGGGGGGCTACAATGAGCAGTTCTTC. It specifies CASSPHERGGYNEQFF.

The genes are TRBV29-1 and TRBJ2-3; 8 nucleotides line up with TRBD2. CDR3 length: 13 residues. Germline V gene sequence: CDR1 SQVTM, CDR2 ANQGSEA. J was trimmed by 3 bases and V by 6 bases; bases with no gene match: 5. CDR3 protein: CSVAPGGTDTQYF. The CDR3 DNA is TGCAGCGTAGCTCCGGGGGGGACAGATACGCAGTATTTT.

The chain links TRBV19 to TRBJ2-3, with 11 nucleotides matching TRBD2. Losses at the gene ends were 3 bases for V and 2 bases for J; bases not matched to a gene: 7. Per the germline V gene, CDR1 is LNHDA and CDR2 is SQIVND (reference sequence). CDR3 size: 17 residues. The CDR3 protein is CASSISLTSGTTDTQYF. CDR3 bases: TGTGCCAGTAGTATCTCGTTGACTAGCGGGACCACAGATACGCAGTATTTT.

The J gene is TRBJ1-2, the V gene TRBV5-4, with D possibly being TRBD1 (6 bases). From germline, CDR1 is SGHNT and CDR2 YYREEE (reference sequence). Trimming cost V 5 bases and J 0 bases, with 11 bases left between them. The CDR3 runs to 14 residues. CDR3 in amino acids: CASRPGTTNYGYTF. The CDR3 DNA is TGTGCCAGCAGGCCCGGGACAACTAACTATGGCTACACCTTC.

The chain carries TRBV11-3 and TRBJ2-1, with a possible D match to TRBD2 (6 bases). Germline CDR1 and CDR2: SGHNT and YENEEA. The V and J ends lost 3 bases and 9 bases respectively, with 15 bases between them. The CDR3 has 14 amino acids. CDR3 bases: TGTGCCAGCAGCTTCCGGGACCGGGGGAGTGAGCAGTTCTTC. Its protein is CASSFRDRGSEQFF.

The gene calls are TRBV20-1 and TRBJ2-3, with TRBD2 identical over 7 bases. The ends lost 3 bases at V and 2 bases at J; junction bases unmatched: 5. The CDR3 is 14 amino acids. Germline CDR1 DFQATT, CDR2 SNEGSKA (reference sequence). CDR3 sequence reads: CSASALAATDTQYF. The CDR3 nucleotides are TGCAGTGCTAGTGCCCTAGCGGCCACAGATACGCAGTATTTT.

The chain uses TRBV7-2 and TRBJ1-6; D unclear. The V and J ends lost 5 bases and 0 bases respectively, with 14 bases between them. The CDR3 spans 17 residues. Germline CDR1 is SGHTA and CDR2 is FQGNSA. CDR3 nucleotide sequence: TGTGCCAGCAGCCCTTTCTCATTTAGCTCCTATAATTCACCCCTCCACTTT. Translating it yields CASSPFSFSSYNSPLHF.

The rearrangement links TRBV25-1 to TRBJ1-6; a possible D gene is TRBD1 (5 bases). This CDR3 has 16 amino acids. In germline, CDR1 is MGHDK, CDR2 SYGVNS. With 1 base removed from V and 10 bases from J, the gap between germline ends came to 17 bases. The CDR3 loop is CASSEWGPNSGSPLHF. The CDR3 DNA reads as TGTGCCAGCAGTGAATGGGGCCCGAACTCAGGGTCACCCCTCCACTTT.

This chain joins TRBV6-2 or TRBV6-3 and TRBJ1-1, with a possible D match to TRBD1 (5 bases). The CDR3 extends over 14 amino acids. Germline values: CDR1 MNHEY, CDR2 SVGEGT. Trimming removed 6 bases from V and 7 bases from J, with 18 bases in between. Here the CDR3 reads CASSPGGAGDEAFF. The DNA for the CDR3 is TGTGCCAGCAGCCCGGGAGGGGCGGGGGATGAAGCTTTCTTT.

This sequence joins TRBV19 and TRBJ1-1; tentatively, D is TRBD1 (5 bases). Germline CDR1 and CDR2: LNHDA and SQIVND (reference sequence). This CDR3 contains 15 residues. The V end lost 0 bases, the J end lost 2 bases, and 10 bases lay between the germline ends. CDR3 DNA: TGTGCCAGTAGTATAGATAGGGGCACCAACACTGAAGCTTTCTTT. The encoded protein is CASSIDRGTNTEAFF. Supplemented by reference TRBV19 and TRBJ1-1, the full variable domain reads DGGITQSPKYLFRKEGQNVTLSCEQNLNHDAMYWYRQDPGQGLRLIYYSQIVNDFQKGDIAEGYSVSREKKESFPLTVTSAQKNPTAFYLCASSIDRGTNTEAFFGQGTRLTVV.